This T cell receptor (beta chain) comes out of a study of PD-1 blockade in classical Hodgkin lymphoma. Time point here: newly diagnosed, previously untreated cHL patient sample. Researchers used newly diagnosed, untreated classical Hodgkin lymphoma PBMCs for comparison. TCRdb's table, derived via immunoSEQ multiplex PCR, lists solely in-frame clones and lacks some. The top ten clones hold 4.5% to 6% of a sample with some 21,000 clones, less than 95% of them seen once. Findings and limits, study-wide: Reports indicated that newly diagnosed patients had lower baseline TCR diversity than healthy donors did.

In the case of this clone: Its antigen remains unidentified.

The TCR comes from a human donor with classical Hodgkin lymphoma. Sequenced material: peripheral blood mononuclear cells (PBMCs).

Here the CDR3 reads CASSFRAATSEKLFF. In DNA, the CDR3 is TGTGCCAGCAGTTTTAGGGCCGCGACGAGTGAAAAACTGTTTTTT. The chain recombines TRBV27 with TRBJ1-4; D is undetermined. Germline V gene sequence: CDR1 MNHEY, CDR2 SMNVEV (reference sequence). This CDR3 has 15 residues. V was trimmed by 3 bases and J by 7 bases, leaving 15 bases between them.